These T cell receptor beta chains were read from a single sample in a study of T-cell reconstitution after alpha-beta-depleted transplantation in children. TCRdb analysed the PCR reads with MiXCR anew, one entry per CDR3 protein. The sample includes 200,000 to 300,000 distinct CDR3 sequences, around 12% of them seen just once. The sequencing used PBMCs from the stem cell graft donor, collected from the stem cell graft. Every receptor here comes from a human donor who donated a stem cell graft to a child with acute lymphoblastic leukemia. Both conserved end residues are part of each CDR3. The order of the fields is J gene, clone size, D gene, V gene, CDR3 protein, CDR3 DNA. A D gene is named only where the DNA matches it firmly. Size is omitted from some rows. Given values are once, few, many or a class for expanded clones.

TRBJ2-6 many TRBD1 TRBV7-9 CASRRDRVRSGANVLTF TGTGCCAGCAGAAGGGACAGGGTACGGTCTGGGGCCAACGTCCTGACTTTC
TRBJ2-5 . TRBD1 TRBV10-3 CAISGQAQETQYF TGTGCCATCAGCGGACAGGCGCAAGAGACCCAGTACTTC
TRBJ2-4 many . TRBV27 CASSLRQGRTKNIQYF TGTGCCAGCAGTTTACGCCAGGGGAGGACCAAAAACATTCAGTACTTC
TRBJ2-1 . . TRBV19 CASSRGMAFYNEQFF TGTGCCAGTAGTAGGGGGATGGCGTTCTACAATGAGCAGTTCTTC
TRBJ2-1 many . TRBV19 CASSILRAPSYNEQFF TGTGCCAGTAGTATATTGCGGGCCCCCTCCTACAATGAGCAGTTCTTC
TRBJ1-5 many . TRBV5-5 CASSPISGSNQPQHF TGTGCCAGCAGCCCCATCTCAGGGTCCAATCAGCCCCAGCATTTT
TRBJ1-1 few . TRBV4-3 CASSQDITGLMNTEAFF TGCGCCAGCAGCCAAGATATAACAGGGCTAATGAACACTGAAGCTTTCTTT
TRBJ2-1 many . TRBV2 CASSDRTIPEQFF TGTGCCAGCAGTGATCGGACAATCCCTGAGCAGTTCTTC
TRBJ2-6 few TRBD1 TRBV24-1 CATPGQGAKTGANGLTF TGTGCCACGCCGGGACAGGGGGCAAAAACTGGGGCCAACGGCCTGACTTTC
TRBJ2-7 many TRBD2 TRBV7-9 CASSLVSSGTYEQYF TGTGCCAGCAGCTTAGTATCTAGCGGGACTTACGAGCAGTACTTC
TRBJ1-2 many . TRBV6-5 CASSPGNYGYTF TGTGCCAGCAGCCCCGGGAACTATGGCTACACCTTC
TRBJ1-5 . TRBD1 TRBV10-3 CAISEGPRTGGLIGNQPQHF TGTGCCATCAGTGAAGGGCCGCGGACAGGGGGCCTGATAGGCAATCAGCCCCAGCATTTT
TRBJ2-2 many TRBD1 TRBV29-1 CSGQDRGATGELFF TGCAGCGGACAAGACAGGGGGGCCACCGGGGAGCTGTTTTTT
TRBJ2-2 many . TRBV4-3 CASSQFQGGTGELFF TGCGCCAGCAGCCAGTTCCAAGGGGGGACCGGGGAGCTGTTTTTT
TRBJ2-5 many TRBD1 TRBV7-9 CASSSGQGQETQYF TGTGCCAGCAGCTCGGGACAGGGTCAAGAGACCCAGTACTTC
TRBJ1-3 many . TRBV12-3/TRBV12-4 CASRKDIRSGNTIYF TGTGCCAGCAGGAAGGACATTCGCTCTGGAAACACCATATATTTT
TRBJ2-7 few . TRBV4-3 CASSQEARGPSSYEQYF TGCGCCAGCAGCCAAGAGGCGCGGGGGCCTTCCTCCTACGAGCAGTACTTC
TRBJ2-7 many . TRBV7-2 CASSLDLAGLYEQYF TGTGCCAGCAGCTTAGATCTCGCGGGGTTATACGAGCAGTACTTC
TRBJ2-7 many . TRBV27 CASGYSSYEQYF TGTGCCAGCGGCTATAGCTCCTACGAGCAGTACTTC
TRBJ1-6 many . TRBV27 CASSLSHGTGPSSPLHF TGTGCCAGCAGTTTATCGCACGGGACCGGTCCTAGTTCACCCCTCCACTTT
TRBJ2-7 many . TRBV28 CASRPSSYEQYF TGTGCCAGCAGGCCCAGCTCCTACGAGCAGTACTTC
TRBJ1-4 many TRBD1 TRBV20-1 CSAEGFSQGAYRGEKLFF TGCAGTGCGGAAGGGTTTTCACAGGGGGCGTATCGGGGTGAAAAACTGTTTTTT
TRBJ1-6 many . TRBV4-2 CASSQDKRAQNSPLHF TGTGCCAGCAGCCAAGATAAGCGGGCCCAAAATTCACCCCTCCACTTT
TRBJ1-3 once . TRBV9 CASSVAGAPGNTIYF TGTGCCAGCAGCGTAGCAGGTGCGCCTGGAAACACCATATATTTT
TRBJ1-2 many . TRBV29-1 CSVEETPTRGYTF TGCAGCGTTGAAGAAACCCCTACGAGGGGCTACACCTTC
TRBJ2-1 many TRBD1 TRBV5-1 CASSVDRGHFNEQFF TGCGCCAGCAGCGTGGACAGGGGGCACTTTAATGAGCAGTTCTTC
TRBJ1-5 many TRBD1 TRBV6-5 CASSYEGTGSQPQHF TGTGCCAGCAGTTATGAAGGGACAGGGTCACAGCCCCAGCATTTT
TRBJ2-3 many . TRBV12-3/TRBV12-4 CASNLDLDTQYF TGTGCCAGCAACCTTGATTTAGATACGCAGTATTTT
TRBJ2-4 . . TRBV5-6 CASSLGQLKNIQYF TGTGCCAGCAGCTTGGGACAGCTCAAAAACATTCAGTACTTC
TRBJ1-1 many TRBD1 TRBV7-6 CASSFRTGDSTEAFF TGTGCCAGCAGCTTCAGGACAGGGGATAGCACTGAAGCTTTCTTT
TRBJ1-3 many . TRBV7-2 CASSLEISGNTIYF TGTGCCAGCAGCTTAGAGATTTCAGGAAACACCATATATTTT
TRBJ2-3 . TRBD2 TRBV20-1 CSASPSGQFGRDTQYF TGCAGTGCAAGCCCTAGCGGCCAATTCGGGAGGGATACGCAGTATTTT
TRBJ2-7 many . TRBV5-1 CASSLEGGGRYEQYF TGCGCCAGCAGCTTGGAGGGAGGTGGAAGGTACGAGCAGTACTTC
TRBJ2-7 few TRBD1 TRBV6-6 CASSGTGVEQYF TGTGCCAGCAGTGGGACAGGGGTCGAGCAGTACTTC
TRBJ2-3 many . TRBV4-3 CASSQDGRAGDTQYF TGCGCCAGCAGCCAAGATGGAAGGGCTGGCGATACGCAGTATTTT
TRBJ2-7 few . TRBV6-1 CASSETSPRVEQYF TGTGCCAGCAGTGAAACCTCCCCCCGGGTCGAGCAGTACTTC
TRBJ1-1 many . TRBV5-1 CASSSGGARTEAFF TGCGCCAGCAGCTCGGGGGGGGCGCGCACTGAAGCTTTCTTT
TRBJ1-4 many . TRBV20-1 CSAARNEKLFF TGCAGTGCCGCGAGAAACGAAAAACTGTTTTTT
TRBJ2-1 few . TRBV20-1 CSGKDRLSYNEQFF TGCAGTGGTAAGGATCGGCTCTCCTACAATGAGCAGTTCTTC
TRBJ1-2 many . TRBV5-1 CASHNRVNYGYTF TGCGCCAGCCATAACAGGGTTAACTATGGCTACACCTTC
TRBJ2-1 many . TRBV12-3/TRBV12-4 CASTGSSYNEQFF TGTGCCAGCACCGGGAGCTCCTACAATGAGCAGTTCTTC
TRBJ1-5 many TRBD1 TRBV28 CASSSLTGGHQPQHF TGTGCCAGCAGTTCACTGACAGGGGGCCATCAGCCCCAGCATTTT
TRBJ2-1 . . TRBV5-2 CAMGLGLAFKQFF TGTGCCATGGGCCTCGGACTAGCCTTCAAGCAGTTCTTC
TRBJ1-2 many . TRBV11-2 CASSLGGVYGYTF TGTGCCAGCAGCTTAGGAGGAGTCTATGGCTACACCTTC
TRBJ2-1 many TRBD1 TRBV6-5 CAGGLGQGANEQFF TGTGCCGGGGGGTTGGGACAGGGGGCGAATGAGCAGTTCTTC
TRBJ1-4 many . TRBV5-6 CASSSTGLGVVEKLFF TGTGCCAGCAGCTCCACAGGACTGGGAGTCGTCGAAAAACTGTTTTTT
TRBJ2-6 many TRBD1 TRBV5-1 CASSLGQDSGANVLTF TGCGCCAGCAGCTTAGGACAGGACTCTGGGGCCAACGTCCTGACTTTC
TRBJ2-3 many . TRBV27 CASSPTGDTQYF TGTGCCAGCAGTCCGACAGGTGATACGCAGTATTTT
TRBJ2-7 many TRBD1 TRBV6-5 CASSYSTGVYEQYF TGTGCCAGCAGTTACTCGACAGGGGTCTACGAGCAGTACTTC
TRBJ1-5 many . TRBV5-1 CASSPRGHNQPQHF TGCGCCAGCAGCCCCCGGGGCCACAATCAGCCCCAGCATTTT
TRBJ2-4 many . TRBV29-1 CSDGLAKNIQYF TGCAGCGATGGACTAGCCAAAAACATTCAGTACTTC
TRBJ2-1 many TRBD2 TRBV10-1 CASSVSAGFNEQFF TGCGCCAGCAGTGTATCAGCGGGGTTCAATGAGCAGTTCTTC
TRBJ1-6 many TRBD1 TRBV20-1 CSARGVGQGRSPLHF TGCAGTGCTAGAGGGGTCGGACAGGGGCGATCACCCCTCCACTTT
TRBJ1-2 many TRBD1 TRBV28 CASKLQGGFYGYTF TGTGCCAGCAAACTACAGGGGGGCTTCTATGGCTACACCTTC
TRBJ2-1 many TRBD2 TRBV28 CASSLRALAGGPVYPGEQFF TGTGCCAGCAGTTTAAGGGCACTAGCGGGAGGGCCGGTTTATCCCGGTGAGCAGTTCTTC